These 4 T cell receptor beta chains were sequenced from one sample in a study of regulatory T cells in long-lasting Graves disease. As to time point: persistent/refractory GD, antithyroid drugs over 5 years with positive TRAb. RNA isolated from PBMCs was used to make the TCR library. Both iRepertoire HTBI primers and Arm-PCR of CDR3 regions were used to build the TCR beta libraries. TCRdb re-analysed the multiplex PCR reads in MiXCR, keeping a single row per CDR3 protein. The sample includes approximately 380,000 distinct CDR3 sequences, around 21% of them seen just once. Source: peripheral blood mononuclear cells (PBMCs), taken when the disease was refractory, from a patient treated with antithyroid drugs. These receptors were taken from a female donor with Graves disease.

This clonotype has ten or more counts. The gene calls are TRBV11-2 and TRBJ2-7; tentative D call: TRBD1 (6 bases). CDR3 length: 15 residues. V was shortened by 2 bases and J by 5 bases, with 16 bases between the two germline ends. The V gene's germline CDR1 is SGHAT and CDR2 FQNNGV. This CDR3 reads CASSLFGGASHEQYF. The CDR3 DNA reads as TGTGCCAGCAGCTTATTTGGGGGCGCGAGTCACGAGCAGTACTTC.

The V call is TRBV19, the J call TRBJ2-3, with D uncertain. Deletions cut 8 bases from V and 6 bases from J, with 12 bases between. CDR3 length equals 12 residues. CDR1 is LNHDA, CDR2 SQIVND, per germline (reference sequence). CDR3 residues: CASSRIDDTQYF. CDR3 nucleotides: TGTGCCAGTTCGAGGATTGATGATACGCAGTATTTT. Complete variable domain (other parts from reference TRBV19 and TRBJ2-3): DGGITQSPKYLFRKEGQNVTLSCEQNLNHDAMYWYRQDPGQGLRLIYYSQIVNDFQKGDIAEGYSVSREKKESFPLTVTSAQKNPTAFYLCASSRIDDTQYFGPGTRLTVL.

The V and J genes are TRBV5-6 and TRBJ2-7; 9 nucleotides match TRBD1. CDR3 length equals 14 residues. The J segment lost 3 bases and the V segment lost 3 bases, leaving 4 bases of the junction unmatched. Germline CDR1 reads SGHDT; CDR2 reads YYEEEE. This CDR3 is CASSWGQGSYEQYF. The CDR3 DNA reads as TGTGCCAGCAGCTGGGGACAGGGAAGCTACGAGCAGTACTTC.

This clonotype occurred once. This chain connects TRBV25-1 to TRBJ2-5, with 7 bases lining up with TRBD2. CDR3 size: 18 residues. J was trimmed by 2 bases and V by 1 base; bases with no gene match: 13. Germline-derived CDR1 and CDR2 are MGHDK and SYGVNS. The CDR3 here is CASSEWAGDGRGQETQYF. CDR3 in DNA: TGTGCCAGCAGTGAATGGGCGGGAGATGGCCGGGGGCAAGAGACCCAGTACTTC.